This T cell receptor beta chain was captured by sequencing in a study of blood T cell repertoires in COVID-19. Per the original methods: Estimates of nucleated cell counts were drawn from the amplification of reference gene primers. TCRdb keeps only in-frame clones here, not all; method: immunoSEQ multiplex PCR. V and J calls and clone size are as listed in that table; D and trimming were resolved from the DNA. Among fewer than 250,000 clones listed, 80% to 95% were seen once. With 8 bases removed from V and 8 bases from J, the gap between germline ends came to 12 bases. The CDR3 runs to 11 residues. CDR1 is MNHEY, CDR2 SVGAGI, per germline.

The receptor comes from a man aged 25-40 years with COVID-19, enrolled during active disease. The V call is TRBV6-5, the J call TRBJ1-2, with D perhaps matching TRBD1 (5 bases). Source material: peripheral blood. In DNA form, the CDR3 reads TGTGCCAGCGGGGCGACCTACGGCTACACCTTC. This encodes CASGATYGYTF.